A selection of T cell receptor beta chains follows, all from one sample in a study of shared clonotypes between healthy human individuals. Sequencing was performed with immunoSEQ multiplex PCR; in TCRdb, only in-frame clones are kept and a portion is missing. Here the sample spans 2 million to 3 million clones, over 85% being singletons. The sequencing input was naive CD4+ T cells from PBMCs. Every receptor here comes from a man in his late teens or twenties in good health. Some clones in this sample may be carry-over from other donors' samples. Both conserved end residues are part of each CDR3. Each record gives: clone size, J gene, D gene, V gene, CDR3 protein, CDR3 DNA. The D gene is left open where the match is weak. Where a row states a size, it is once, few, many or the class of an expanded clone; other rows omit it.

NA,TRBJ2-2,NA,TRBV9,CASSASGWNTGELFF,TGTGCCAGCAGCGCTTCCGGTTGGAACACCGGGGAGCTGTTTTTT
NA,TRBJ2-5,NA,TRBV7-9,CASSFPRTQETQYF,TGTGCCAGCAGTTTTCCGCGGACACAAGAGACCCAGTACTTC
NA,TRBJ2-5,NA,TRBV7-3,CASSSTGAGSPETQYF,TGTGCCAGCAGCTCCACGGGAGCAGGATCCCCAGAGACCCAGTACTTC
NA,TRBJ2-6,TRBD1,TRBV28,CASSDRGAGANVLTF,TGTGCCAGCAGCGACAGGGGAGCTGGGGCCAACGTCCTGACTTTC
NA,TRBJ1-4,TRBD1,TRBV25-1,CASSDGWGQIEKLFF,TGTGCCAGCAGTGATGGTTGGGGACAGATTGAAAAACTGTTTTTT
NA,TRBJ2-5,NA,TRBV6-6,CASSYLLDRATQYF,TGTGCCAGCAGTTACCTTCTGGACAGAGCGACCCAGTACTTC
NA,TRBJ2-7,TRBD1,TRBV10-1,CASSGTGDSQYF,TGCGCCAGCAGTGGGACAGGGGACAGTCAGTACTTC
NA,TRBJ1-2,TRBD1,TRBV19,CASSRGQGVGYTF,TGTGCCAGTAGTAGGGGACAGGGAGTTGGCTACACCTTC
NA,TRBJ2-7,TRBD1,TRBV5-4,CASSPLPGTGHHEQYF,TGTGCCAGCAGCCCCTTACCCGGGACAGGTCACCACGAGCAGTACTTC
once,TRBJ2-1,NA,TRBV28,CASSLRDARDDEQFF,TGTGCCAGCAGTCTCCGAGATGCCCGGGACGATGAGCAGTTCTTC
few,TRBJ1-1,NA,TRBV6-5,CASSYGGTEAFF,TGTGCCAGCAGTTATGGGGGCACTGAAGCTTTCTTT
NA,TRBJ2-7,TRBD1,TRBV19,CASSISDRGDEQYF,TGTGCCAGTAGTATATCGGACAGGGGGGACGAGCAGTACTTC
NA,TRBJ1-3,NA,TRBV18,CASSRGAGNTIYF,TGTGCCAGCTCACGGGGTGCTGGAAACACCATATATTTT
NA,TRBJ2-6,NA,TRBV15,CATSRDYSNSGANVLTF,TGTGCCACCAGCAGAGATTACTCCAACTCTGGGGCCAACGTCCTGACTTTC
NA,TRBJ2-2,TRBD2,TRBV4-3,CASSQEPPGGANTGELFF,TGCGCCAGCAGCCAAGAGCCGCCGGGAGGAGCGAACACCGGGGAGCTGTTTTTT
NA,TRBJ1-1,TRBD1,TRBV6-5,CASSYAPGGTEAFF,TGTGCCAGCAGTTACGCACCAGGGGGCACTGAAGCTTTCTTT
NA,TRBJ2-7,NA,TRBV5-8,CASSFLRGHYYYEQYF,TGTGCCAGCAGCTTTTTAAGGGGTCACTACTACTACGAGCAGTACTTC
NA,TRBJ2-3,NA,TRBV10-3,CAVRGAPADTQYF,TGTGCCGTTCGGGGGGCTCCAGCGGATACGCAGTATTTT
NA,TRBJ2-1,NA,TRBV2,CASRERTLEQFF,TGTGCCAGCAGGGAAAGGACCCTAGAGCAGTTCTTC
NA,TRBJ2-5,NA,TRBV15,CATSPRRSSQETQYF,TGTGCCACCAGCCCCCGCCGAAGCAGCCAAGAGACCCAGTACTTC
NA,TRBJ1-5,TRBD1,TRBV16,CASSQSGQGNQPQHF,TGTGCCAGCAGCCAATCGGGACAGGGGAATCAGCCCCAGCATTTT
NA,TRBJ1-2,TRBD1,TRBV5-6,CASSSAGTGSLRSYTF,TGTGCCAGCAGCTCCGCCGGGACAGGGTCCCTCAGGAGCTACACCTTC
NA,TRBJ2-7,TRBD2,TRBV7-9,CASSAQSSGSRYEQYF,TGTGCCAGCAGCGCACAATCTAGCGGGAGTAGGTACGAGCAGTACTTC
once,TRBJ2-3,TRBD1,TRBV10-3,CAITGGIGDTQYF,TGTGCCATTACAGGGGGCATAGGAGATACGCAGTATTTT
once,TRBJ1-2,NA,TRBV7-2,CASSLVGAGYGYTF,TGTGCCAGCAGCTTAGTGGGGGCGGGGTATGGCTACACCTTC
NA,TRBJ2-5,NA,TRBV4-2,CASSQAPRGQETQYF,TGTGCCAGCAGCCAAGCCCCACGCGGACAAGAGACCCAGTACTTC
NA,TRBJ1-2,NA,TRBV5-1,CASSLEPRANYGYTF,TGCGCCAGCAGCTTGGAACCAAGGGCTAACTATGGCTACACCTTC
NA,TRBJ2-2,NA,TRBV5-1,CASRGVMNTGELFF,TGCGCCAGCAGAGGGGTTATGAACACCGGGGAGCTGTTTTTT
NA,TRBJ1-1,NA,TRBV4-1,CASSQAGVGEAFF,TGCGCCAGCAGCCAAGCCGGGGTAGGTGAAGCTTTCTTT
NA,TRBJ2-2,NA,TRBV10-3,CAISDRAVGTGELFF,TGTGCCATCAGTGACCGGGCCGTCGGTACCGGGGAGCTGTTTTTT